The 19 T cell receptor beta chains below were found in one sample sequenced in a study of cytomegalovirus exposure and HLA in healthy donors. The primer mix had 60 Vbeta and 13 Jbeta primers. Assay used: immunoSEQ multiplex PCR; TCRdb lists only in-frame clones, some missing. Seen in this sample are roughly 73,000 clones; the ten most common clones hold around 15%. Sample: PBMCs. Source of these receptors: a man aged 50 to 59 in good health and CMV-seropositive.

The chain is built from TRBV11-2 and TRBJ2-6; no firm D call. CDR1 is SGHAT, CDR2 FQNNGV, per germline. CDR3 length: 15 residues. The V gene lost 5 bases and the J gene lost 0 bases, with 8 bases spanning the gap. The CDR3 reads CASSPHPSGANVLTF. For the CDR3, the DNA is TGTGCCAGCAGCCCACACCCCTCTGGGGCCAACGTCCTGACTTTC.

This chain links TRBV4-1 with TRBJ2-3; 8 bases agree with TRBD1. The CDR3 covers 16 residues. Per germline, CDR1 MGHRA and CDR2 YSYEKL. Germline trimming cut 0 bases from V and 5 bases from J; bases unmatched to any gene: 7. The CDR3 protein is CASSQDFDRGKDTQYF. For the CDR3, the DNA is TGCGCCAGCAGCCAAGATTTCGACAGGGGCAAAGATACGCAGTATTTT.

The chain combines TRBV28 with TRBJ1-3; 7 bases line up with TRBD1. Germline loops: CDR1 MDHEN, CDR2 SYDVKM. V lost 7 bases and J lost 2; bases outside the gene matches: 11. This CDR3 is built from 16 residues. The CDR3 is CASTSGSTGTGNTIYF. The CDR3 bases are TGTGCCAGCACCTCGGGGTCGACAGGGACTGGAAACACCATATATTTT.

The chain carries TRBV5-6 and TRBJ1-4; no definite D call. CDR3 length: 15 residues. V was clipped by 4 bases and J by 1 base, with 11 bases between them. Germline V gene data show CDR1 as SGHDT and CDR2 as YYEEEE. This CDR3 reads CASSLLGETNEKLFF. CDR3 nucleotides: TGTGCCAGCAGCCTCTTGGGCGAAACTAATGAAAAACTGTTTTTT. The entire variable domain, with the rest obtained from reference TRBV5-6 and TRBJ1-4, is as follows: DAGVTQSPTHLIKTRGQQVTLRCSPKSGHDTVSWYQQALGQGPQFIFQYYEEEERQRGNFPDRFSGHQFPNYSSELNVNALLLGDSALYLCASSLLGETNEKLFFGSGTQLSVL.

The V call is TRBV5-1, the J call TRBJ2-5; perhaps TRBD1 as D (5 bases). Germline V gene lookup returns CDR1 SGHRS and CDR2 YFSETQ. CDR3 length: 13 residues. With 4 bases removed from V and 4 bases from J, the gap between germline ends came to 11 bases. The CDR3 here is CASSPGAGETQYF. The CDR3 DNA sequence: TGCGCCAGCAGCCCTGGGGCAGGAGAGACCCAGTACTTC.

The chain carries TRBV9 and TRBJ2-2; 7 bases agree with TRBD2. Germline V lookup: CDR1 SGDLS, CDR2 YYNGEE. CDR3 length: 14 residues. Germline trimming cut 2 bases from V and 7 bases from J; bases unmatched to any gene: 5. CDR3 region: CASSVSGWGGELFF. The CDR3, as DNA: TGTGCCAGCAGCGTTAGCGGGTGGGGCGGGGAGCTGTTTTTT.

V is TRBV27 and J is TRBJ1-5; tentatively, D is TRBD1 (5 bases). Trimming took 6 bases from V and 4 from J, leaving 10 bases between them. This CDR3 spans 13 amino acids. The germline V gene encodes CDR1 MNHEY and CDR2 SMNVEV (reference sequence). In nucleotides, the CDR3 is TGTGCCAGCAGGAGGGGAGGTAATCAGCCCCAGCATTTT. It codes for CASRRGGNQPQHF.

The rearrangement joins TRBV5-4 to TRBJ1-5; D is uncertain. V dropped 0 bases and J dropped 8 bases, with 9 bases sitting between them. CDR1 is SGHNT and CDR2 is YYREEE in the germline V gene (reference sequence). The CDR3 has 13 amino acids. CDR3 coding DNA: TGTGCCAGCAGCTTGGGGCCCTTTGAGCCCCAGCATTTT. Translating it yields CASSLGPFEPQHF. Looking up the rest from reference TRBV5-4 and TRBJ1-5 gives the full variable domain: ETGVTQSPTHLIKTRGQQVTLRCSSQSGHNTVSWYQQALGQGPQFIFQYYREEENGRGNFPPRFSGLQFPNYSSELNVNALELDDSALYLCASSLGPFEPQHFGDGTRLSIL.

The chain is built from TRBV15 and TRBJ2-5; tentative D call: TRBD1 (5 bases). V lost 0 bases and J 3 bases, leaving 8 bases between the germline ends. In germline, CDR1 is LNHNV, CDR2 YYDKDF (reference sequence). The CDR3 totals 14 residues. CDR3 in amino acids: CATSRDRAEETQYF. The CDR3 coding sequence is TGTGCCACCAGCAGAGACAGGGCGGAAGAGACCCAGTACTTC. The whole variable domain, filled in from reference TRBV15 and TRBJ2-5, reads DAMVIQNPRYQVTQFGKPVTLSCSQTLNHNVMYWYQQKSSQAPKLLFHYYDKDFNNEADTPDNFQSRRPNTSFCFLDIRSPGLGDTAMYLCATSRDRAEETQYFGPGTRLLVL.

V and J are TRBV2 and TRBJ1-5; D remains ambiguous. The CDR3 is 13 amino acids. The V and J ends lost 7 bases and 0 bases respectively, with 7 bases between them. The germline CDR1 and CDR2 sequences are SNHLY and FYNNEI. CDR3 region: CASNDISNQPQHF. The CDR3 DNA sequence: TGTGCCAGCAATGACATTAGCAATCAGCCCCAGCATTTT.

The J gene is TRBJ1-5, the V gene TRBV19, with a possible D match to TRBD1 (5 bases). Looked up from germline, CDR1 is LNHDA and CDR2 is SQIVND (reference sequence). This CDR3 is 13 amino acids long. The V and J ends lost 5 bases and 7 bases respectively, with 12 bases between them. CDR3 region: CASSPGGGQPQHF. CDR3 sequence (DNA): TGTGCCAGTAGTCCCGGGGGAGGGCAGCCCCAGCATTTT.

This sequence joins TRBV7-4 and TRBJ2-7, with TRBD1 as a possible D gene (6 bases). Trimming shortened V by 3 bases and J by 12 bases, and 12 bases separated the two germline ends. Germline CDR1 is SGHVT and CDR2 is SQSDAQ. This CDR3 spans 11 amino acids. In DNA form, the CDR3 reads TGTGCCAGCAGCTTCCAACAGGGTAGGTACGTC. The encoded protein is CASSFQQGRYV.

Details on this clone: It is unclear where the CDR3 begins or ends on the DNA, so no DNA is shown, and the CDR3 is as TCRdb lists it. The chain employs TRBV5-1 and TRBJ2-1; TRBD1 is the table's D call and was not checked against the DNA. Inclusive of both ends, the CDR3 amounts to 13 amino acids. CDR1 and CDR2 (germline): SGHRS, YFSETQ. This CDR3 is CASSWGAGTVKFF.

The chain combines TRBV25-1 with TRBJ1-2; D is unresolved. With 1 base removed from V and 0 bases from J, the gap between germline ends came to 18 bases. The V gene's germline CDR1 is MGHDK and CDR2 SYGVNS. The CDR3 contains 18 residues. Here the CDR3 DNA reads TGTGCCAGCAGTGAATCGTTCGAGGCAAATCCTTCTAACTATGGCTACACCTTC. Translating gives CASSESFEANPSNYGYTF.

The CDR3 DNA reads as TGTGCCAGCAGCGTAGAACGACAGCCATACGAGCAGTACTTC. This gives the protein CASSVERQPYEQYF. The V gene is TRBV9, the J gene TRBJ2-7, with a possible D match to TRBD1 (5 bases). Germline V gene lookup returns CDR1 SGDLS and CDR2 YYNGEE. Trimming shortened V by 0 bases and J by 4 bases, and 11 bases separated the two germline ends. This CDR3 contains 14 residues. Drawing the rest from reference TRBV9 and TRBJ2-7, the complete variable domain is DSGVTQTPKHLITATGQRVTLRCSPRSGDLSVYWYQQSLDQGLQFLIQYYNGEERAKGNILERFSAQQFPDLHSELNLSSLELGDSALYFCASSVERQPYEQYFGPGTRLTVT.

This rearrangement joins TRBV2 to TRBJ2-7, with D perhaps matching TRBD1 (5 bases). Germline V lookup: CDR1 SNHLY, CDR2 FYNNEI. Trimming removed 2 bases from V and 2 bases from J, with 10 bases in between. The CDR3 consists of 14 residues. The CDR3 DNA reads as TGTGCCAGCAGTGAACCAGGGAAAGCCTACGAGCAGTACTTC. Its protein product is CASSEPGKAYEQYF.

The rearrangement uses TRBV27 and TRBJ1-2; 7 bases map to TRBD1. Trimming removed 4 bases from V and 9 bases from J; junction bases left unmatched: 14. This CDR3 is built from 15 residues. Looked up from germline, CDR1 is MNHEY and CDR2 is SMNVEV (reference sequence). CDR3 sequence reads: CASSSRRGPVESYTF. CDR3 coding DNA: TGTGCCAGCAGTTCCCGGAGGGGGCCGGTCGAAAGCTACACCTTC.

V is TRBV6-1 and J is TRBJ1-5, with D perhaps TRBD1 (5 bases). Between the trimmed V and J ends, which lost 3 bases and 4 bases, there was a span of 10 bases. Germline-derived CDR1 and CDR2 are MNHNS and SASEGT. This CDR3 has 14 amino acids. The CDR3 DNA sequence: TGTGCCAGCAGTGATTGGGGGGAGAATCAGCCCCAGCATTTT. It yields the protein CASSDWGENQPQHF.

This chain links TRBV5-1 with TRBJ1-2; D perhaps matches TRBD1 (6 bases). The CDR3 totals 13 residues. Trimming stripped 1 base from V and 8 bases from J, with 12 bases between. Per the germline V gene, CDR1 is SGHRS and CDR2 is YFSETQ. The CDR3 sequence is CASSLNRAGGYTF. The CDR3 nucleotides are TGCGCCAGCAGCTTGAACAGGGCCGGGGGCTACACCTTC.